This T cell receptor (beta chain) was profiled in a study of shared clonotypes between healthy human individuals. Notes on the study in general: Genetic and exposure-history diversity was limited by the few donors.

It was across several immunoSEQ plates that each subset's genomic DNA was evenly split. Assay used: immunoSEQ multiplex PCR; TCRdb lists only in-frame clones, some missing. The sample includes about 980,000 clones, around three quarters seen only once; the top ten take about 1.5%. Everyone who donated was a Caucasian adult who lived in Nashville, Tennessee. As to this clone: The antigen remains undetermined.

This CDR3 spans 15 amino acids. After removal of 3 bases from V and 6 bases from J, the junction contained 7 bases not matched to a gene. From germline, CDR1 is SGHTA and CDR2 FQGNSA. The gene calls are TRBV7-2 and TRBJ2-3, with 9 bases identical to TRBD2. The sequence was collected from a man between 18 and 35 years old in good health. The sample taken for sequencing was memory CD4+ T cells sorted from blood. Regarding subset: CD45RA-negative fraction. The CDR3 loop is CASSLVASGADTQYF. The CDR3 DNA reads TGTGCCAGCAGCTTGGTGGCTAGCGGGGCGGATACGCAGTATTTT.